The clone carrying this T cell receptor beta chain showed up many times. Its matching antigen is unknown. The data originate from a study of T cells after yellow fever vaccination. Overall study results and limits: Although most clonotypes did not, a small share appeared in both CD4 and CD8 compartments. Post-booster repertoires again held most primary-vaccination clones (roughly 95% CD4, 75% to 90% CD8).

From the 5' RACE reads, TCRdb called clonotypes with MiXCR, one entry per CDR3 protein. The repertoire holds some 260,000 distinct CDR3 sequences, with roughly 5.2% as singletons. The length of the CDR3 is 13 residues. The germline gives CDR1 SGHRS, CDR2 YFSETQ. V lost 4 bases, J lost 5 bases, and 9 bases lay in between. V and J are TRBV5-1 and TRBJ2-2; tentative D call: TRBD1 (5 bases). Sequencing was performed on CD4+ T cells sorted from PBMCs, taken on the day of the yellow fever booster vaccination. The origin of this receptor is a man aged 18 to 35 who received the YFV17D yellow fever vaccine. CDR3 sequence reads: CASSPQGTGELFF. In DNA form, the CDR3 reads TGCGCCAGCAGCCCCCAGGGTACCGGGGAGCTGTTTTTT.